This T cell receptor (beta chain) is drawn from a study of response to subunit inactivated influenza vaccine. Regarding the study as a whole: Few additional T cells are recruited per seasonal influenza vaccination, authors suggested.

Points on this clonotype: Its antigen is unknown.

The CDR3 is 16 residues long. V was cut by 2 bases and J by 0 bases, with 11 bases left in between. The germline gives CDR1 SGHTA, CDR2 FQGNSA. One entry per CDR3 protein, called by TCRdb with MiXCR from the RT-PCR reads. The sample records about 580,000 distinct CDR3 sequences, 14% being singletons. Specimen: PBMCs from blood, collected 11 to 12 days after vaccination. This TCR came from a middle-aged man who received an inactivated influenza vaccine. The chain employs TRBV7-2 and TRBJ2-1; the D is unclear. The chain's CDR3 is CASSLNGVSSYNEQFF. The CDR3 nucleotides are TGTGCCAGCAGCTTAAATGGGGTGAGCTCCTACAATGAGCAGTTCTTC.